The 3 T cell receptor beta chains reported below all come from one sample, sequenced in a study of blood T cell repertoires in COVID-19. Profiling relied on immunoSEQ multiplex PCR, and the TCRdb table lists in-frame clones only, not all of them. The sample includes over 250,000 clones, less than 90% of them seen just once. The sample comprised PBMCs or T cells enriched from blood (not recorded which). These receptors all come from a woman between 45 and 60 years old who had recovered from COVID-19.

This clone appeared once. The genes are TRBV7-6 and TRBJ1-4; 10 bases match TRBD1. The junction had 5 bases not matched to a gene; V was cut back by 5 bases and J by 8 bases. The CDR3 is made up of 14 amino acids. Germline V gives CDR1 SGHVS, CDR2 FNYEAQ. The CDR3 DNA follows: TGTGCCAGCAGCCTGAGGACAGGGGGAGAAAAACTGTTTTTT. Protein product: CASSLRTGGEKLFF. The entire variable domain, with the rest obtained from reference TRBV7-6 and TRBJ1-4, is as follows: GAGVSQSPRYKVTKRGQDVALRCDPISGHVSLYWYRQALGQGPEFLTYFNYEAQQDKSGLPNDRFSAERPEGSISTLTIQRTEQRDSAMYRCASSLRTGGEKLFFGSGTQLSVL.

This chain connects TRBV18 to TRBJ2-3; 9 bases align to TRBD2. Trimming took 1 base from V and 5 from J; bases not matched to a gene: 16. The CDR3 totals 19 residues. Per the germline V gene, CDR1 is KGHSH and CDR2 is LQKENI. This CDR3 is CASSPLQLTIAGAGDTQYF. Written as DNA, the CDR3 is TGTGCCAGCTCACCACTCCAACTTACTATAGCGGGAGCCGGAGATACGCAGTATTTT.

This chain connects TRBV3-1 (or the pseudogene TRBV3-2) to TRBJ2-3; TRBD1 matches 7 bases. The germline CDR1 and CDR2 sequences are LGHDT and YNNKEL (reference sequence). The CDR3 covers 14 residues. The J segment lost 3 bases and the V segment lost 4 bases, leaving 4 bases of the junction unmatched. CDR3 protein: CASSLRQGTDTQYF. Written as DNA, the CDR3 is TGTGCCAGCAGCCTCCGACAGGGAACAGATACGCAGTATTTT.